This TCR beta chain was sequenced in a study of blood T cells in healthy people across ages. Study-wide findings and caveats: The study found more naive CD4+ cells and higher diversity in long-lived than aged donors. One million T cells yielded diversity estimates that were considered underestimates.

Each donor was a healthy Caucasian individual from Russia, aged roughly 6 to 90. Each donor had 8 to 10 milliliters of peripheral blood drawn. Sample-barcoded 5' priming and a J-beta primer mix drove a second PCR of about 6 to 12 cycles. Each CDR3 protein is one row after TCRdb ran MiXCR on the 5' RACE reads. The table includes around 500,000 distinct CDR3 sequences, 47% detected once. The length of the CDR3 is 12 residues. From germline, CDR1 is WNHNN and CDR2 SYGVQD (reference sequence). Deletions cut 9 bases from V and 3 bases from J, with 10 bases between. Note on this clonotype: Its antigen remains unidentified.

The clonotype comes from a man aged 80 or over in good health. The V gene is TRBV10-1, the J gene TRBJ2-3, with a tentative D call TRBD1 (6 bases). The sample comprised blood. The CDR3 loop reads CARQGLTDTQYF. For the CDR3, the DNA is TGCGCCAGACAGGGCTTGACAGATACGCAGTATTTT.